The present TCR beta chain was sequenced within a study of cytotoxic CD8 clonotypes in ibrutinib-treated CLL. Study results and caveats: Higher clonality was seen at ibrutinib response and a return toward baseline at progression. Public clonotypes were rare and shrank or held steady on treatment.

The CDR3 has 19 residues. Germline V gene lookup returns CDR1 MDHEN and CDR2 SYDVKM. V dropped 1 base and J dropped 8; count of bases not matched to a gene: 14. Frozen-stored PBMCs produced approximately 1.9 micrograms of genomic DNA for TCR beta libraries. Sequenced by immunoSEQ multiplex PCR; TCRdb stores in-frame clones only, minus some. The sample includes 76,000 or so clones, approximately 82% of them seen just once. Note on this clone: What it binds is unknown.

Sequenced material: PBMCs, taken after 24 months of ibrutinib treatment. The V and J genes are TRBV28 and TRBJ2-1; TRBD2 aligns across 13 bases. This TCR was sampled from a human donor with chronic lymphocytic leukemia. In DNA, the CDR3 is TGTGCCAGCAGTTTATCCGGGACAGCCGGGACTAGCGGGATTCATGAGCAGTTCTTC. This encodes CASSLSGTAGTSGIHEQFF.